Listed below are T cell receptor beta chains from one sample, sequenced in a study of blood T cells in healthy people across ages. MiXCR, applied by TCRdb to the 5' RACE reads, yields one record per CDR3 protein. Among about 1.6 million distinct CDR3 sequences listed, about 35% were seen once. Sequenced material: blood. The receptors come from a woman aged 25 to 39 in good health. Each CDR3 is given with its conserved first and last residue. D genes are given only for firm matches. Size tells how often a clone was seen (once, few, many) or the class of an expanded clone, and some rows leave it out.

size	length	V	D	J	DNA	CDR3
NA	15	TRBV3-1	NA	TRBJ1-2	TGTGCCAGCAGCGTCCGTCACAGTGACCACTATGGCTACACCTTC	CASSVRHSDHYGYTF
NA	15	TRBV7-8	NA	TRBJ1-2	TGTGCCAGCAGCTTGAGATTAGGACAGAACTATGGCTACACCTTC	CASSLRLGQNYGYTF
NA	13	TRBV12-3/TRBV12-4	NA	TRBJ2-7	TGTGCCAGCAGTCCGAACTGGGCCACCGAGCAGTACTTC	CASSPNWATEQYF
few	14	TRBV4-1	NA	TRBJ1-2	TGCGCCAGCAGCCAACCCGGGAATAACTATGGCTACACCTTC	CASSQPGNNYGYTF
NA	14	TRBV28	TRBD2	TRBJ2-1	TGTGCCGGCGGGAGCGGGAGGGCCTACAATGAGCAGTTCTTC	CAGGSGRAYNEQFF
NA	15	TRBV15	NA	TRBJ2-6	TGTGCCACCAGCAGAGACATCTCTGGGGCCAACGTCCTGACTTTC	CATSRDISGANVLTF
NA	16	TRBV12-3/TRBV12-4	TRBD2	TRBJ2-3	TGTGCCAGCAGTCCATCGACTAGCGGGACCACAGATACGCAGTATTTT	CASSPSTSGTTDTQYF
NA	12	TRBV6-2/TRBV6-3	NA	TRBJ2-5	TGTGCCAGCAGCTACCTTAGACACCCCGAGTACTTC	CASSYLRHPEYF
many	11	TRBV29-1	NA	TRBJ2-7	TGCAGCGTGCAAGAAATCTACGAGCAGTACTTC	CSVQEIYEQYF
NA	13	TRBV29-1	NA	TRBJ1-5	TGCAGCCCCCCGCGCGGGAGGAATCAGCCCCAGCATTTT	CSPPRGRNQPQHF
few	15	TRBV6-5	TRBD2	TRBJ2-5	TGTGCCAGCAGTTACTCGATGGTCTCGGGGGGGACCCAGTACTTC	CASSYSMVSGGTQYF
NA	16	TRBV27	NA	TRBJ2-3	TGTACCAGCAGTTTATCGTCTCTTCCCTACGGAGATACGCAGTATTTT	CTSSLSSLPYGDTQYF
many	15	TRBV6-6	TRBD1	TRBJ2-7	TGTGCCAGCAGTTCAACCGGGACAGGTTCCTACGAGCAGTACTTC	CASSSTGTGSYEQYF
NA	13	TRBV5-1	TRBD1	TRBJ1-2	TGCGCCAGCAGCGACCGACAGGGAGGGGGCTACACCTTC	CASSDRQGGGYTF
few	15	TRBV10-3	NA	TRBJ2-5	TGTGCCATCAGTGAGTCCCTAGAAAGGGGCGAGACCCAGTACTTC	CAISESLERGETQYF
few	16	TRBV5-4	NA	TRBJ1-6	TGTGCCAGCAGCTTCGGACAGCCGGAGGATAATTCACCCCTCCACTTT	CASSFGQPEDNSPLHF
NA	16	TRBV4-2	TRBD2	TRBJ2-1	TGTGCCAGCAGCCAAGGAGGTAGCGGGTTCCACAATGAGCAGTTCTTC	CASSQGGSGFHNEQFF